The entry below gives a single T cell receptor beta chain sequence along with its context. This sample is part of a study of PD-L1 blockade in urothelial cancer. Whole-study context: It was at some point between 2013 and 2014 that patients started atezolizumab at 1,200 mg intravenously every 3 weeks. The median number of T cells present in blood samples was some 140,000.

Time point noted: pretreatment peripheral blood. Urothelial carcinoma affected the patients, and it was locally advanced or metastatic. The assay was immunoSEQ multiplex PCR, and TCRdb's table has in-frame clones only and misses some. The table shows approximately 45,000 clones, with approximately 78% occurring only once. Germline CDR1 SNHLY, CDR2 FYNNEI. This CDR3 is 17 amino acids long. V shed 6 bases and J 4 bases; nucleotides not matched to a gene: 8. The sample consisted of PBMCs, taken around atezolizumab (anti-PD-L1) treatment. The clonotype originates from a man aged 50-60 years with urothelial cancer. The chain couples TRBV2 to TRBJ2-5; 16 nucleotides match TRBD2. CDR3 in DNA: TGTGCCAGCAGGGAACCGGGACTAGCGGGAGGGCGAGAGACCCAGTACTTC. Protein: CASREPGLAGGRETQYF.